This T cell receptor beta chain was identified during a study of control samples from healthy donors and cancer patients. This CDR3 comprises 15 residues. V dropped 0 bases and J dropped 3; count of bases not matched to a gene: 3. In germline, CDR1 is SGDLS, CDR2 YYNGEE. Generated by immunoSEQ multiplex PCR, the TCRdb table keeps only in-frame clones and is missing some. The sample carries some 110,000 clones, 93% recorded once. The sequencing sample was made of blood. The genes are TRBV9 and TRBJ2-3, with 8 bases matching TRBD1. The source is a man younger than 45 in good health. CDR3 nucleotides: TGTGCCAGCAGCGTAGATGGACAGGGTACAGATACGCAGTATTTT. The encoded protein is CASSVDGQGTDTQYF.